This TCR beta chain was documented in a study of T cells in Graves' hyperthyroidism and ophthalmopathy. Study-wide findings and caveats: Most expanded thyroid clonotypes above 0.001 also appeared in blood.

Ten or more counts support this clonotype. What it recognizes is unknown. Per the germline V gene, CDR1 is SGHDN and CDR2 is FVKESK. V was trimmed by 3 bases and J by 3 bases, leaving 12 bases between them. This CDR3 contains 14 residues. Researchers amplified the TCR beta CDR3 regions from RNA transcripts. Researchers ran a first-round RT-PCR on the TCR CDR3 using the HTBI primer set. Via MiXCR, TCRdb re-called the multiplex PCR reads, giving one row per CDR3 protein. The sample holds some 600,000 distinct CDR3 sequences, approximately 13% seen once. Used for diagnoses were clinical symptoms, serum thyroxine and TRAb, thyroid ultrasound and orbital computed tomography. When hyperthyroidism was first diagnosed, the blood sample was taken, preceding any ophthalmopathy symptoms.

The chain recombines TRBV14 with TRBJ2-7; D is possibly TRBD2 (6 bases). What was sequenced was blood. The receptor was isolated from a woman in her 30s with Graves' hyperthyroidism that later progressed to Graves' ophthalmopathy. The CDR3 reads CASSHQTGLYEQYF. As DNA, the CDR3 is TGTGCCAGCAGCCATCAGACGGGACTCTACGAGCAGTACTTC.